This T cell receptor beta chain was sequenced in a study of T-cell memory formation after mild COVID-19. About the research overall: Among the donors, TCR clusters were largely specific to each donor.

Study observations and caveats: Whether second-wave clones peaking at day 37 were SARS-CoV-2 specific went unconfirmed.

In TCRdb, the 5' RACE reads were re-called with MiXCR into one record per CDR3 protein. The table lists 55,000 to 75,000 distinct CDR3 sequences, roughly 25% of them singletons, with around 46% in the top ten. The CDR3 is 13 amino acids. The V and J ends lost 3 bases and 4 bases respectively, with 6 bases between them. Details on this clonotype: The antigen is not known.

The genes are TRBV12-3 or TRBV12-4 and TRBJ2-2; D unclear. The source is a man aged 18-30 years who had mild COVID-19 (a few samples of this study predate the infection). Cell type and time point are not known. The sequenced sample consisted of PBMCs or a T cell subset sorted from them (not recorded which). The CDR3 DNA reads as TGTGCCAGCAGTTTTACGGCCACCGGGGAGCTGTTTTTT. It specifies CASSFTATGELFF.